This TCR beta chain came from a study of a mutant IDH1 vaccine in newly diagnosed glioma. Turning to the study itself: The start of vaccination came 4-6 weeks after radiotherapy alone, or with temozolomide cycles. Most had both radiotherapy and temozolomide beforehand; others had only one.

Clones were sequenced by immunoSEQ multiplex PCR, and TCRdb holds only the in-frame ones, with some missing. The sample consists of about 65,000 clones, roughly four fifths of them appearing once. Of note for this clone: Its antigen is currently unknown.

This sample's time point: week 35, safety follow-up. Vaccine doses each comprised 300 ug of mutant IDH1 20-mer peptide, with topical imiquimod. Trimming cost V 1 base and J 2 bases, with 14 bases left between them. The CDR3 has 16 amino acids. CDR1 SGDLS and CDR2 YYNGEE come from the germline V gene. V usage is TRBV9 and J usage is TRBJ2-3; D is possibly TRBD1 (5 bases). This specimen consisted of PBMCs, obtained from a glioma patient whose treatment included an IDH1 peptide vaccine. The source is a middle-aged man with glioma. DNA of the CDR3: TGTGCCAGCAGCGTACTCCAGGGTAGGGACACAGATACGCAGTATTTT. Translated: CASSVLQGRDTDTQYF.